Below, 18 T cell receptor beta chains from the same sample are listed, as sequenced in a study of blood T cell repertoires in COVID-19. Profiling relied on immunoSEQ multiplex PCR, and the TCRdb table lists in-frame clones only, not all of them. The table records 490,000 or so clones, around 89% of them present only once. Material: PBMCs or T cells enriched from blood (not recorded which). These receptors came from a woman between 35 and 50 years old who had recovered from COVID-19.

The chain carries TRBV7-2 and TRBJ2-3, with TRBD2 matching over 10 bases. Germline V lookup: CDR1 SGHTA, CDR2 FQGNSA. Trimming took 7 bases from V and 1 from J; bases not matched to a gene: 11. This CDR3 has 17 amino acids. CDR3 bases: TGTGCCAGCAACCCCAGGACTAGCGGTCACGGCACAGATACGCAGTATTTT. Its protein product is CASNPRTSGHGTDTQYF.

This clone was observed a few times. The V call is TRBV3-1 (or the pseudogene TRBV3-2), the J call TRBJ1-4; D not resolved. The germline V gene encodes CDR1 LGHDT and CDR2 YNNKEL (reference sequence). Trimming left V 4 bases short and J 8 bases short, with 11 bases between. This CDR3 has 13 amino acids. Here the CDR3 DNA reads TGTGCCAGCAGCCCCCACTATGGGGAAAAACTGTTTTTT. This encodes CASSPHYGEKLFF.

This clone was counted between two and nine times. The CDR3 DNA sequence: TGTGCCAGCAGCCGCGATCTGACAGCCTACGAGCAGTACTTC. Encoded protein: CASSRDLTAYEQYF. V usage is TRBV7-9 and J usage is TRBJ2-7, with D possibly matching TRBD1 (5 bases). CDR3 size: 14 residues. Germline V gene lookup returns CDR1 SEHNR and CDR2 FQNEAQ (reference sequence). Trimming removed 5 bases from V and 2 bases from J, with 13 bases in between. The full variable domain, completed using reference TRBV7-9 and TRBJ2-7, is DTGVSQNPRHKITKRGQNVTFRCDPISEHNRLYWYRQTLGQGPEFLTYFQNEAQLEKSRLLSDRFSAERPKGSFSTLEIQRTEQGDSAMYLCASSRDLTAYEQYFGPGTRLTVT.

CDR3 nucleotides: TGTGCCAGCAGTGACCCCGGGACAGGGCTTGGCTACACCTTC. This encodes CASSDPGTGLGYTF. This sequence joins TRBV6-4 and TRBJ1-2, with 9 bases fitting TRBD1. The CDR3 has 14 amino acids. Germline values: CDR1 MRHNA, CDR2 SNTAGT. V shed 2 bases, J shed 7 bases, and the junction held 5 bases outside the gene matches.

The CDR3 DNA reads as TGTGCCAGCTCACGTAGAGGCGGGGGTTTCCAAGAGACCCAGTACTTC. Translation gives CASSRRGGGFQETQYF. The chain is built from TRBV18 and TRBJ2-5; 7 bases fit TRBD2. The junction had 9 bases not matched to a gene; V was cut back by 4 bases and J by 1 base. This CDR3 has 16 amino acids. The V gene's germline CDR1 is KGHSH and CDR2 LQKENI.

J is TRBJ2-1 and V is TRBV5-1, with 8 positions matching TRBD2. The V and J ends lost 1 base and 9 bases, in that order; junction bases with no gene match: 12. The CDR3 contains 16 residues. Germline CDR1 SGHRS, CDR2 YFSETQ. CDR3 loop: CASSLPQAGDAAEQFF. Here the CDR3 DNA reads TGCGCCAGCAGCTTGCCTCAAGCGGGAGACGCAGCTGAGCAGTTCTTC. Looking up the rest from reference TRBV5-1 and TRBJ2-1 gives the full variable domain: KAGVTQTPRYLIKTRGQQVTLSCSPISGHRSVSWYQQTPGQGLQFLFEYFSETQRNKGNFPGRFSGRQFSNSRSEMNVSTLELGDSALYLCASSLPQAGDAAEQFFGPGTRLTVL.

V is TRBV7-8 and J is TRBJ1-5; tentatively, D is TRBD1 (5 bases). V lost 5 bases and J lost 0, with 8 bases in between. The CDR3 has 14 amino acids. Germline lookup yields CDR1 SGHVS and CDR2 FQNEAQ. This CDR3 reads CASSIDSSNQPQHF. DNA for the CDR3: TGTGCCAGCAGCATTGACAGTAGCAATCAGCCCCAGCATTTT.

This clone was observed a handful of times. This sequence joins TRBV5-8 and TRBJ2-2; D is unresolved. CDR1 is SGHTS, CDR2 YDEGEE, per germline. V dropped 2 bases and J dropped 6 bases, with 11 bases sitting between them. This CDR3 has 14 amino acids. In nucleotides, the CDR3 is TGTGCCAGCAGCTTCGAGATCGGTCCCGGGGAGCTGTTTTTT. It is translated as CASSFEIGPGELFF.

The chain has TRBV10-3 and TRBJ2-7; TRBD1 matches at 10 bases. The CDR3 is 13 amino acids. CDR1 and CDR2 from the germline V gene are ENHRY and SYGVKD. With V trimmed by 7 bases and J by 4 bases, 4 bases remained unmatched. CDR3 DNA: TGTGCCATCACGCCGGGACAGGGGTACGAGCAGTACTTC. Residues: CAITPGQGYEQYF.

Of note for this clone: The junction departs from germline at one end; a sequencing error may be responsible. This chain links TRBV2 with TRBJ2-7; 8 bases match TRBD1. The CDR3 consists of 11 residues. CDR1 SNHLY and CDR2 FYNNEI come from the germline V gene. CDR3 in DNA: TGTGCCAGCACCGGACAGGGCGAGGAGTACTTC. It yields the protein CASTGQGEEYF.

The CDR3 loop is CASSLDGIPYEQYF. CDR3 nucleotide sequence: TGCGCCAGCAGCTTGGACGGGATCCCCTACGAGCAGTACTTC. V and J are TRBV5-1 and TRBJ2-7, with a weak D call TRBD2 (5 bases). This CDR3 is 14 amino acids long. Germline lookup yields CDR1 SGHRS and CDR2 YFSETQ. The ends were cut back, 0 bases at V and 2 bases at J, with 9 bases in the middle.

The V and J genes are TRBV6-5 and TRBJ2-1, with D possibly matching TRBD2 (6 bases). Trimming removed 1 base at V and 12 bases at J, with 10 bases between. Germline V lookup: CDR1 MNHEY, CDR2 SVGAGI. The CDR3 consists of 12 residues. The CDR3 loop reads CASSYFSGAQFF. The CDR3 nucleotides are TGTGCCAGCAGTTACTTTTCGGGAGCGCAGTTCTTC.

This clone was seen only once. The chain has TRBV4-3 and TRBJ2-7; TRBD1 matches at 7 bases. With V trimmed by 3 bases and J by 2 bases, 7 bases remained unmatched. Germline CDR1 and CDR2: LGHNA and YSLEER. CDR3 length equals 15 residues. CDR3 residues: CASSHYRDRAYEQYF. The CDR3 nucleotides read TGCGCCAGCAGCCATTACCGGGACAGAGCCTACGAGCAGTACTTC.

This clone was detected once. V usage is TRBV5-6 and J usage is TRBJ1-5; 9 bases match TRBD1. Unmatched junction bases numbered 14, after V lost 3 bases and J lost 4 bases. This CDR3 is built from 18 residues. Germline assignment: CDR1 SGHDT and CDR2 YYEEEE. CDR3 residues: CASSSGTGIYRPNQPQHF. The CDR3 nucleotides read TGTGCCAGCAGCTCCGGGACAGGGATTTATCGTCCAAATCAGCCCCAGCATTTT.

This rearrangement joins TRBV12-5 to TRBJ1-1, with D hard to call. V lost 0 bases and J lost 7, with 6 bases in between. The germline CDR1 and CDR2 sequences are LGHNT and FRNRAP. The CDR3 has 12 residues. DNA for the CDR3: TGTGCTAGTGGTTTGGTAGTCGGTGAAGCTTTCTTT. As protein: CASGLVVGEAFF.

CDR3 in amino acids: CASSRAYTGSSYNSPLHF. The CDR3 nucleotides read TGTGCCAGCAGCCGGGCGTATACAGGGAGTTCCTATAATTCACCCCTCCACTTT. The J gene is TRBJ1-6, the V gene TRBV7-2, with D possibly matching TRBD1 (6 bases). Trimming took off 5 bases at V and 1 base at J, with 18 bases between the two ends. CDR3 length: 18 residues. Looked up from germline, CDR1 is SGHTA and CDR2 is FQGNSA.

The chain carries TRBV27 and TRBJ2-7; D is perhaps TRBD2 (6 bases). The CDR3 length is 16 residues. Germline V gene lookup returns CDR1 MNHEY and CDR2 SMNVEV (reference sequence). Trimming removed 11 bases at V and 5 bases at J, with 28 bases between. CDR3 protein: CAFVIPGLPRFNEQYF. CDR3 DNA: TGTGCCTTCGTCATCCCGGGACTCCCGAGGTTCAACGAGCAGTACTTC.

This clone was seen only once. This sequence joins TRBV4-3 and TRBJ2-1; 8 nucleotides line up with TRBD1. This CDR3 contains 17 residues. Germline V gene data show CDR1 as LGHNA and CDR2 as YSLEER. J gave up 0 bases and V 1 base, and 5 bases lay outside the gene matches. CDR3 amino acids: CASSQGPGGISYNEQFF. DNA for the CDR3: TGCGCCAGCAGCCAAGGGCCAGGGGGCATCTCCTACAATGAGCAGTTCTTC.